A selection of T cell receptor beta chains follows, all from one sample in a study of blood T cell repertoires in COVID-19. The assay was immunoSEQ multiplex PCR, and TCRdb's table has in-frame clones only and misses some. In the table there are 20,000 to 25,000 clones, 87% of which are singletons. Sequencing was carried out using peripheral blood. Receptors originate from a human donor with active COVID-19. The donor label of this sample is uncertain. Both conserved end residues are part of each CDR3. D genes are given only for firm matches. The size of a clone is reported for some rows only, either as once, few or many, or as a class for expanded clones.

>NA|NA|TRBV18|TRBJ2-1
TGTGCCAGCTCACCGGTCTCGGGTCAGGGCACCTACAATGAGCAGTTCTTC
CASSPVSGQGTYNEQFF
>NA|NA|TRBV7-2|TRBJ1-2
TGTGCCAGCAGCCCCGCGGATCGGGAATATGGCTACACCTTC
CASSPADREYGYTF
>NA|NA|TRBV6-5|TRBJ1-3
TGTGCCAGTCTGCGGCCAGGGCCCTCTGGAAACACCATATATTTT
CASLRPGPSGNTIYF
>NA|NA|TRBV24-1|TRBJ2-7
TGTGCCACCAGTGATTTCAACGAGCAGTACTTC
CATSDFNEQYF
>few|NA|TRBV12-3/TRBV12-4|TRBJ2-7
TGTGCCAGCAGCCGACAGGAGAAATCGAAGCAGTACTTC
CASSRQEKSKQYF
>once|NA|TRBV6-5|TRBJ2-3
TGTGCCAGCAGTTACCGTTTCACAGATACGCAGTATTTT
CASSYRFTDTQYF
>NA|NA|TRBV7-9|TRBJ2-7
TGTGCCAGCAGCTTAGCGCCTGGAGGCGAGCAGTACTTC
CASSLAPGGEQYF
>NA|NA|TRBV15|TRBJ2-3
TGTGCCACCAGCAAAAGCCGCACAGATACGCAGTATTTT
CATSKSRTDTQYF
>once|TRBD1|TRBV10-3|TRBJ2-1
TGTGCCATCAGATCCGGGACAGGAAAAAGCAATGAGCAGTTCTTC
CAIRSGTGKSNEQFF
>NA|NA|TRBV6-1|TRBJ2-7
TGTGCCAGCAGTGAAGCGGAGCTCTGGACACCTTCCTACGAGCAGTACTTC
CASSEAELWTPSYEQYF
>NA|NA|TRBV7-6|TRBJ1-1
TGTGCCAGCAGCCAAAAAATTGGGGCCAGCGACCCTTCGACTGAAGCTTTCTTT
CASSQKIGASDPSTEAFF
>NA|TRBD2|TRBV27|TRBJ2-3
TGTGCCAGCAGTAATCCGGGACTATATACAGATACGCAGTATTTT
CASSNPGLYTDTQYF
>NA|TRBD2|TRBV11-2|TRBJ2-1
TGTGCCAGCAGCTTATTAAGCGGGAAGTACAATGAGCAGTTCTTC
CASSLLSGKYNEQFF
>NA|NA|TRBV19|TRBJ2-3
TGTGCCAGTAGACGGGAACGCACAGATACGCAGTATTTT
CASRRERTDTQYF
>few|TRBD1|TRBV7-3|TRBJ2-4
TGTGCCAGCAGCTCACAGGGGCCGATGGACATTCAGTACTTC
CASSSQGPMDIQYF
>NA|TRBD2|TRBV27|TRBJ2-2
TGTGCCAGCAGCACCGGGACTAGCGGGACCGGGGAGCTGTTTTTT
CASSTGTSGTGELFF
>NA|NA|TRBV11-3|TRBJ2-4
TGTGCCAGCAGCCGTCCCGCGACAAGGGGATTACTAGCCAAAAACATTCAGTACTTC
CASSRPATRGLLAKNIQYF
>NA|NA|TRBV9|TRBJ1-6
TGTGCCAGCAGCGTTAAGACAGACGCTAATTCACCCCTCCACTTT
CASSVKTDANSPLHF
>NA|TRBD2|TRBV24-1|TRBJ2-1
TGTGCCACCAGTGATTCTAGCGGGAGCAGTGAGCAGTTCTTC
CATSDSSGSSEQFF
>NA|NA|TRBV19|TRBJ2-4
TGTGCCAGTGGGCACAATAGAAACATTCAGTACTTC
CASGHNRNIQYF
>NA|TRBD1|TRBV2|TRBJ2-2
TGTGCCAGCAGGACCGGGACAGGGACCGGGGAGCTGTTTTTT
CASRTGTGTGELFF
>few|TRBD1|TRBV29-1|TRBJ1-1
TGCAGCGTGGGACAGGTGAACACTGAAGCTTTCTTT
CSVGQVNTEAFF
>NA|NA|TRBV20-1|TRBJ1-2
TGCAGTGCAAAGCAGGGGAATGGCTACACCTTC
CSAKQGNGYTF
>once|TRBD1|TRBV30|TRBJ2-2
TGTGCCTGGAGTGTCAAATTTGCCGGGACAGGGGCAAATACCGGGGAGCTGTTTTTT
CAWSVKFAGTGANTGELFF
>once|TRBD1|TRBV5-1|TRBJ1-2
TGCGCCAGCAGCTTCCAAGGATCCCAGGGGGAGGGCTACACCTTC
CASSFQGSQGEGYTF
>NA|NA|TRBV6-5|TRBJ1-5
TGTGCCAGCAGCGGGGGGCGGCCCCAGCATTTT
CASSGGRPQHF
>NA|TRBD1|TRBV5-1|TRBJ2-5
TGCGCCAGCAGCTTGGAGGGGACAGGGGGTGCTAAGACCCAGTACTTC
CASSLEGTGGAKTQYF
>NA|TRBD2|TRBV11-2|TRBJ2-7
TGTGCCGCGGGGGGACACATAGGGTCTACCTACGAGCAGTACTTC
CAAGGHIGSTYEQYF
>NA|NA|TRBV7-9|TRBJ2-7
TGTGCCAGCAGCTCCCAGGCCTCCGATCAAGCTACCTACGAGCAGTACTTC
CASSSQASDQATYEQYF
>NA|TRBD1|TRBV7-6|TRBJ1-3
TGTGCCAGCAGCGTGGACAGGGGAGCTGGAAACACCATATATTTT
CASSVDRGAGNTIYF
>NA|TRBD1|TRBV4-1|TRBJ1-2
TGCGCCAGCAGCCGTACAGGGGGAATCGATGGCTACACCTTC
CASSRTGGIDGYTF
>NA|NA|TRBV28|TRBJ1-3
TGTGCCAGCCGGAGGGGCGTCGGAAACACCATATATTTT
CASRRGVGNTIYF
>NA|NA|TRBV5-3|TRBJ2-3
TGTGCCAGAAGCTTACAGGGGTGTAGCGGGATAGGAGATACGCAGTATTTT
CARSLQGCSGIGDTQYF
>NA|NA|TRBV19|TRBJ2-6
TGTGCCAGCCAATCCGGGACAGGGGCCAACGTCCTGACTTTC
CASQSGTGANVLTF
>NA|TRBD1|TRBV12-3/TRBV12-4|TRBJ1-1
TGTGCCAGCAGCCGGGACAGAAACACTGAAGCTTTCTTT
CASSRDRNTEAFF
>NA|NA|TRBV5-4|TRBJ2-5
TGTGCCAGCAGCTTCGGAGGCCTCCAAGAGACCCAGTACTTC
CASSFGGLQETQYF
>NA|TRBD2|TRBV5-4|TRBJ2-3
TGTGCCAGCAGACCATCCGGGACTAGCGGGAGCTCGCTTAGCACAGATACGCAGTATTTT
CASRPSGTSGSSLSTDTQYF
>NA|NA|TRBV28|TRBJ2-3
TGTGCCAGCAGTTTGGGGCGCCGCACAGATACGCAGTATTTT
CASSLGRRTDTQYF
>NA|TRBD1|TRBV2|TRBJ2-2
TGTGCCAGCAAAAGGGACAGGGCGGACGGGGAGCTGTTTTTT
CASKRDRADGELFF
>NA|NA|TRBV4-2|TRBJ1-4
TGTGCCAGCAGCCAAGACAGGGCCTATGAAAAACTGTTTTTT
CASSQDRAYEKLFF
>NA|NA|TRBV6-5|TRBJ2-7
TGTGCCAGCAGTTACGGGCTCGGTTCCTACGAGCAGTACTTC
CASSYGLGSYEQYF
>NA|NA|TRBV6-2/TRBV6-3|TRBJ2-7
TGTGCCAGCAGCTCACCCGGGGACGAGCAGTACTTC
CASSSPGDEQYF
>NA|NA|TRBV5-1|TRBJ2-7
TGCGCCAGCAGCCCCACACCACAGGGAACCAGCTACGAGCAGTACTTC
CASSPTPQGTSYEQYF
>NA|NA|TRBV28|TRBJ2-7
TGTGCCAGCCCACCCACCGGGACACTAACCTACGAGCAGTACTTC
CASPPTGTLTYEQYF
>NA|TRBD1|TRBV18|TRBJ2-7
TGTGCCAGCTCAGCCCGGGACAGCCCCTACGAGCAGTACTTC
CASSARDSPYEQYF
>NA|TRBD1|TRBV15|TRBJ1-4
TGTGCCACCAGCACGTTAACCAGGGGGGTTAGGGAAAAACTGTTTTTT
CATSTLTRGVREKLFF
>NA|TRBD1|TRBV10-3|TRBJ1-3
TGTGCCATCCAACGCGGACAGGGGGCTGGAAACACCATATATTTT
CAIQRGQGAGNTIYF
>NA|NA|TRBV15|TRBJ2-7
TGTGCCACCAGCCTAGACTTATTCTCCTACGAGCAGTACTTC
CATSLDLFSYEQYF
>NA|TRBD1|TRBV6-5|TRBJ2-7
TGTGCCAGCAGTAACAACAGGGGGCGTCCCTACGAGCAGTACTTC
CASSNNRGRPYEQYF
>NA|NA|TRBV6-5|TRBJ1-5
TGTGCCAGCGGTTTTGTCGTCAATCAGCCCCAGCATTTT
CASGFVVNQPQHF
>NA|NA|TRBV27|TRBJ2-4
TGTGCCAGCAGTTTATTGGAGTCAGCCAAAAACATTCAGTACTTC
CASSLLESAKNIQYF
>NA|NA|TRBV6-5|TRBJ2-1
TGTGCCAGCAATTCGGGGTTAGGGAGTGAGCAGTTCTTC
CASNSGLGSEQFF
>NA|NA|TRBV2|TRBJ1-5
TGTGCCAGCAGTGAACAGGGGAATCAGCCCCAGCATTTT
CASSEQGNQPQHF
>NA|TRBD1|TRBV7-2|TRBJ1-6
TGTGCCAGCAGCTTTGAGGGGGCGAATTCACCCCTCCACTTT
CASSFEGANSPLHF
>NA|NA|TRBV11-2|TRBJ2-7
TGTGCCAGCAGCTTAGGAAGGGGAAGGTACGAGCAGTACTTC
CASSLGRGRYEQYF